These 16 T cell receptor beta chains were sequenced from one sample in a study of response to subunit inactivated influenza vaccine. One entry per CDR3 protein results from TCRdb running MiXCR on the RT-PCR reads. The repertoire consists of around 500,000 distinct CDR3 sequences, with 11% occurring once and the leading ten covering 9.5% to 15%. The sequenced sample was PBMCs from blood, obtained about 40 days after vaccination. These receptors all stem from a man in his fifties or sixties who received an inactivated influenza vaccine.

The chain recombines TRBV6-5 with TRBJ2-2, with TRBD2 as a possible D gene (6 bases). Germline assignment: CDR1 MNHEY and CDR2 SVGAGI. Trimming removed 2 bases at V and 13 bases at J, with 11 bases between. CDR3 length equals 12 residues. The CDR3 sequence: CASSYGGAGLFF. CDR3 bases: TGTGCCAGCAGTTACGGCGGGGCAGGGCTGTTTTTT.

This clonotype appeared many times. The chain uses TRBV7-9 and TRBJ2-7, with 9 bases aligning to TRBD1. Germline lookup yields CDR1 SEHNR and CDR2 FQNEAQ (reference sequence). V was pared by 7 bases and J by 2 bases, with 12 bases of the junction left unmatched. There are 16 residues in the CDR3. The CDR3 loop is CASTPTGGTGTYEQYF. The CDR3 nucleotides are TGTGCCAGCACCCCCACAGGGGGGACAGGGACCTACGAGCAGTACTTC.

This clonotype has a count of ten or more. The V call is TRBV20-1, the J call TRBJ2-3, with 9 bases fitting TRBD2. Germline V gene sequence: CDR1 DFQATT, CDR2 SNEGSKA (reference sequence). This CDR3 spans 15 amino acids. J was trimmed by 1 base and V by 4 bases; bases with no gene match: 6. CDR3 DNA: TGCAGTGCTATTAAACCTAGCGGGGGCACAGATACGCAGTATTTT. Translated, it gives CSAIKPSGGTDTQYF.

There are a few counts of this clonotype. The rearrangement uses TRBV10-3 and TRBJ2-7; D possibly corresponds to TRBD2 (7 bases). V lost 2 bases to trimming and J lost 2 bases, with 22 bases between them. This CDR3 contains 18 residues. Germline CDR1 and CDR2: ENHRY and SYGVKD. This CDR3 reads CAISEREGERTFPYEQYF. The DNA for the CDR3 is TGTGCCATCAGTGAGAGGGAGGGGGAGAGGACTTTTCCCTACGAGCAGTACTTC.

Only a few counts were recorded for this clonotype. The genes are TRBV12-3 or TRBV12-4 and TRBJ1-2; D not certain. Trimming pared 6 bases from V and 3 bases from J, leaving 11 bases between. This CDR3 has 13 residues. DNA for the CDR3: TGTGCCAGCAGCCCGGGCCGCGACTATGGCTACACCTTC. Its protein is CASSPGRDYGYTF.

This clonotype was counted many times. The chain carries TRBV5-4 and TRBJ2-3; D ambiguous. Germline CDR1 reads SGHNT; CDR2 reads YYREEE (reference sequence). V lost 3 bases and J lost 0, with 8 bases in between. The CDR3 consists of 14 residues. CDR3 sequence (DNA): TGTGCCAGCAGCTCCCACCACAGCACAGATACGCAGTATTTT. Protein sequence: CASSSHHSTDTQYF.

The table lists this clonotype with a few counts. The genes are TRBV28 and TRBJ2-5; D remains ambiguous. This CDR3 has 12 amino acids. V gave up 4 bases and J gave up 3 bases, with 6 bases separating them. CDR1 MDHEN and CDR2 SYDVKM come from the germline V gene. CDR3 in DNA: TGTGCCAGCAGTTGGTTAAAAGAGACCCAGTACTTC. Amino acids: CASSWLKETQYF.

This clonotype showed up many times. The J gene is TRBJ2-1, the V gene TRBV7-9; D gene ambiguous. The CDR3 has 13 amino acids. Germline CDR1 and CDR2: SEHNR and FQNEAQ (reference sequence). The V gene lost 1 base and the J gene lost 10 bases, with 11 bases spanning the gap. CDR3 coding DNA: TGTGCCAGCAGCTTAGGGCCCCTCGTGGAGCAGTTCTTC. Translation gives CASSLGPLVEQFF.

The rearrangement joins TRBV7-9 to TRBJ1-1; no definite D call. Between the trimmed V and J ends, which lost 8 bases and 3 bases, there was a span of 13 bases. This CDR3 contains 13 residues. Germline lookup yields CDR1 SEHNR and CDR2 FQNEAQ (reference sequence). CDR3 in DNA: TGTGCCAGCGGGAGGCAGGCGGACACTGAAGCTTTCTTT. It encodes CASGRQADTEAFF.

This clonotype has a count of ten or more. The V call is TRBV20-1, the J call TRBJ2-5; 14 bases line up with TRBD2. Germline V gene data show CDR1 as DFQATT and CDR2 as SNEGSKA (reference sequence). The CDR3 is 16 amino acids. The V and J ends lost 6 bases and 5 bases, in that order; junction bases with no gene match: 11. The CDR3 loop reads CSATGLAGAERETQYF. The CDR3 DNA reads as TGCAGTGCAACGGGACTAGCGGGAGCGGAGAGGGAGACCCAGTACTTC.

This clonotype showed up many times. The chain links TRBV12-3 or TRBV12-4 to TRBJ2-1, with D possibly being TRBD1 or TRBD2 (6 bases each). The CDR3 consists of 20 residues. The V end lost 7 bases, the J end lost 0 bases, and 28 bases lay between the germline ends. CDR3 in DNA: TGTGCCAGCACTTCTTCCGCCGGACAGACCACCGGGGGCTCCTACAATGAGCAGTTCTTC. Protein sequence: CASTSSAGQTTGGSYNEQFF.

This clonotype was observed at least ten times. This chain connects TRBV7-2 to TRBJ1-4; D is perhaps TRBD1 (6 bases). Trimming shortened V by 6 bases and J by 5 bases, and 10 bases separated the two germline ends. Germline V lookup: CDR1 SGHTA, CDR2 FQGNSA. The CDR3 is 13 amino acids. Written as DNA, the CDR3 is TGTGCCAGCAGTCGGCAGGGGAATGAAAAACTGTTTTTT. Translating it yields CASSRQGNEKLFF. Filled out from reference TRBV7-2 and TRBJ1-4, the complete variable domain reads GAGVSQSPSNKVTEKGKDVELRCDPISGHTALYWYRQSLGQGLEFLIYFQGNSAPDKSGLPSDRFSAERTGGSVSTLTIQRTQQEDSAVYLCASSRQGNEKLFFGSGTQLSVL.

This clonotype has a handful of counts. V usage is TRBV7-2 and J usage is TRBJ2-3; TRBD1 is a possible D gene (6 bases). Germline V lookup: CDR1 SGHTA, CDR2 FQGNSA. The CDR3 consists of 17 residues. Between the trimmed V and J ends, which lost 5 bases and 8 bases, there was a span of 26 bases. The CDR3 DNA follows: TGTGCCAGCAGCGTTAAGACCGGGACACGGAAGATCGGTACGCAGTATTTT. Translation gives CASSVKTGTRKIGTQYF.

This clonotype has a count of ten or more. The rearrangement links TRBV6-4 to TRBJ2-3; the D call may be TRBD1 or TRBD2 (5 bases each). Trimming stripped 0 bases from V and 3 bases from J, with 7 bases between. Germline V CDR1 and CDR2: MRHNA, SNTAGT. The CDR3 length is 14 residues. The CDR3 DNA reads as TGTGCCAGCAGTGACTCTTGGGGGACAGATACGCAGTATTTT. Translation gives CASSDSWGTDTQYF.

This clonotype was recorded at least ten times. The chain carries TRBV6-1 and TRBJ2-1, with 7 positions matching TRBD1. CDR1 MNHNS and CDR2 SASEGT come from the germline V gene. J gave up 0 bases and V 5 bases, and 7 bases lay outside the gene matches. There are 16 residues in the CDR3. CDR3 sequence: CASSMNRGRSYNEQFF. The CDR3, as DNA: TGTGCCAGCAGTATGAACAGGGGACGCTCCTACAATGAGCAGTTCTTC.

This clonotype came up many times. The chain links TRBV10-2 to TRBJ2-7; D unclear. The CDR3 is 13 amino acids. CDR1 is WSHSY and CDR2 is SAAADI in the germline V gene. Between the trimmed V and J ends, which lost 0 bases and 5 bases, there was a span of 8 bases. CDR3 amino acids: CASSESRIHEQYF. The DNA of the CDR3 is TGCGCCAGCAGTGAGTCGCGTATCCACGAGCAGTACTTC.